The 20 T cell receptor beta chains reported below all come from one sample, sequenced in a study of blood T cell repertoires in COVID-19. Assay: immunoSEQ multiplex PCR; the TCRdb copy retains only in-frame clones and omits some. The sample has under 200,000 clones; around 87% are singletons. The sample taken for sequencing was peripheral blood. These receptors all stem from a man between 35 and 55 years old with active or convalescent COVID-19.

The chain has TRBV5-1 and TRBJ1-3, with D uncertain. Trimming cost V 1 base and J 0 bases, with 14 bases left between them. This CDR3 is 17 amino acids long. The V gene's germline CDR1 is SGHRS and CDR2 YFSETQ. CDR3 in DNA: TGCGCCAGCAGCTTGCGTGGAGAGCCCCCCTCTGGAAACACCATATATTTT. This gives the protein CASSLRGEPPSGNTIYF.

Points on this clone: Within the sample, other DNA sequences also encode this same CDR3. CDR3 region: CASSRDRGTGELFF. The CDR3 nucleotides read TGTGCCAGCAGCCGGGACAGGGGGACCGGGGAGCTGTTTTTT. This sequence joins TRBV7-3 and TRBJ2-2, with 11 bases aligning to TRBD1. The germline gives CDR1 SGHTA, CDR2 FQGTGA. With V trimmed by 5 bases and J by 5 bases, 1 base remained unmatched. This CDR3 has 14 amino acids.

The gene calls are TRBV6-1 and TRBJ1-5; D unresolved. Between the trimmed V and J ends, which lost 1 base and 6 bases, there was a span of 16 bases. This CDR3 is built from 16 residues. The germline V gene has CDR1 MNHNS and CDR2 SASEGT. CDR3 region: CASSEEGFLARQPQHF. The DNA of the CDR3 is TGTGCCAGCAGTGAAGAAGGTTTCCTAGCACGTCAGCCCCAGCATTTT.

This clone was counted a few times. The chain combines TRBV5-1 with TRBJ1-2; D call uncertain. The germline V gene encodes CDR1 SGHRS and CDR2 YFSETQ. This CDR3 contains 15 residues. Trimming removed 2 bases at V and 8 bases at J, with 19 bases between. As DNA, the CDR3 is TGCGCCAGCAGCTTCGACAATCCCTCTTCGATCGGCTACACCTTC. Translated, it gives CASSFDNPSSIGYTF.

The J gene is TRBJ1-2, the V gene TRBV5-1; 8 nucleotides agree with TRBD1. Germline CDR1 is SGHRS and CDR2 is YFSETQ. The CDR3 totals 14 residues. J was trimmed by 8 bases and V by 4 bases; bases with no gene match: 10. The CDR3 reads CASSTSGQGGGYTF. In DNA form, the CDR3 reads TGCGCCAGCAGCACCTCAGGACAGGGAGGAGGCTACACCTTC. Full variable domain (remainder filled in from reference TRBV5-1 and TRBJ1-2): KAGVTQTPRYLIKTRGQQVTLSCSPISGHRSVSWYQQTPGQGLQFLFEYFSETQRNKGNFPGRFSGRQFSNSRSEMNVSTLELGDSALYLCASSTSGQGGGYTFGSGTRLTVV.

The chain combines TRBV5-4 with TRBJ1-2, with a weak D call TRBD1 (6 bases). V was pared by 5 bases and J by 8 bases, with 16 bases between. From germline, CDR1 is SGHNT and CDR2 YYREEE (reference sequence). This CDR3 has 13 residues. CDR3 region: CASRSRGARGYTF. CDR3 in DNA: TGTGCCAGCAGGTCCCGGGGGGCTCGAGGCTACACCTTC.

The CDR3, as DNA: TGTGCCAGCAGCTTGGTGGTTGCAGCAGGGGACACTGAAGCTTTCTTT. As protein: CASSLVVAAGDTEAFF. V gene TRBV5-4 combines with J gene TRBJ1-1, with D possibly matching TRBD1 (6 bases). Germline CDR1 reads SGHNT; CDR2 reads YYREEE (reference sequence). This CDR3 is 16 amino acids long. Trimming removed 0 bases at V and 3 bases at J, with 15 bases between.

The rearrangement uses TRBV19 and TRBJ1-5; D is unclear. This CDR3 is built from 14 residues. V lost 3 bases to trimming and J lost 6 bases, with 12 bases between them. CDR1 and CDR2 (germline): LNHDA, SQIVND (reference sequence). Here the CDR3 reads CASSIGPGSQPQHF. The CDR3 DNA is TGTGCCAGTAGTATCGGTCCGGGAAGTCAGCCCCAGCATTTT. The full variable domain, in which reference TRBV19 and TRBJ1-5 provide the parts outside the CDR3, is DGGITQSPKYLFRKEGQNVTLSCEQNLNHDAMYWYRQDPGQGLRLIYYSQIVNDFQKGDIAEGYSVSREKKESFPLTVTSAQKNPTAFYLCASSIGPGSQPQHFGDGTRLSIL.

The CDR3 spells CASASLRKTQYF. CDR3 DNA: TGTGCCAGCGCATCACTCCGAAAGACCCAGTACTTC. The gene calls are TRBV7-9 and TRBJ2-5; D not certain. V dropped 8 bases and J dropped 6 bases, with 13 bases sitting between them. Germline V CDR1 and CDR2: SEHNR, FQNEAQ (reference sequence). The CDR3 is 12 residues long. The full variable domain, in which reference TRBV7-9 and TRBJ2-5 provide the parts outside the CDR3, is DTGVSQNPRHKITKRGQNVTFRCDPISEHNRLYWYRQTLGQGPEFLTYFQNEAQLEKSRLLSDRFSAERPKGSFSTLEIQRTEQGDSAMYLCASASLRKTQYFGPGTRLLVL.

This clone was seen only a few times. The gene calls are TRBV6-6 and TRBJ1-4, with 8 bases fitting TRBD1. Germline V gene data show CDR1 as MNHNY and CDR2 as SVGAGI (reference sequence). This CDR3 comprises 14 residues. The V and J ends lost 5 bases and 5 bases, in that order; junction bases with no gene match: 4. The CDR3 DNA reads TGTGCCAGCAGTCTCCGGACAGGGAATGAAAAACTGTTTTTT. This encodes CASSLRTGNEKLFF.

There are many counts of this clone. The rearrangement links TRBV5-8 to TRBJ2-7; TRBD1 aligns across 7 bases. Germline V CDR1 and CDR2: SGHTS, YDEGEE. The CDR3 consists of 14 residues. The V and J ends lost 4 bases and 2 bases, in that order; junction bases with no gene match: 6. The CDR3 nucleotides read TGTGCCAGCAGCCCAAACAGGGGAACCTACGAGCAGTACTTC. Residues: CASSPNRGTYEQYF.

This chain links TRBV15 with TRBJ1-1; the D is unclear. CDR3 length equals 15 residues. CDR1 is LNHNV, CDR2 YYDKDF, per germline (reference sequence). V was trimmed by 0 bases and J by 0 bases, leaving 8 bases between them. The CDR3 region has the DNA TGTGCCACCAGCAGAGACGGGATGTTGAACACTGAAGCTTTCTTT. Its protein product is CATSRDGMLNTEAFF.

The chain joins TRBV23-1 to TRBJ1-1; D unclear. TRBV23-1 is noted as an ORF with a role that remains uncertain. This CDR3 region has 16 residues. Between the trimmed V and J ends, which lost 1 base and 1 base, there was a span of 13 bases. The CDR3 reads CASSQFPLGGNTEAFF. Here the CDR3 DNA reads TGCGCCAGCAGTCAATTCCCCCTCGGAGGGAACACTGAAGCTTTCTTT.

The V call is TRBV5-4, the J call TRBJ2-5, with 7 bases identical to TRBD2. Germline CDR1 reads SGHNT; CDR2 reads YYREEE (reference sequence). The CDR3 spans 15 residues. V was pared by 0 bases and J by 2 bases, with 4 bases of the junction left unmatched. CDR3 nucleotides: TGTGCCAGCAGCTTGGACGGGGGGATTCAAGAGACCCAGTACTTC. Its translation: CASSLDGGIQETQYF.

A few counts support this clone. The chain is built from TRBV11-1 and TRBJ2-7, with 13 bases fitting TRBD2. V lost 5 bases and J lost 4; bases outside the gene matches: 8. This CDR3 comprises 16 residues. Germline CDR1 reads SGHAT; CDR2 reads FQDESV (reference sequence). CDR3 DNA sequence: TGTGCCAGCAGCCAGGGACTAGCGGGGAGACCATACGAGCAGTACTTC. Its translation is CASSQGLAGRPYEQYF.

The chain has TRBV6-5 and TRBJ1-4; no firm D call. The CDR3 runs to 15 residues. V was cut by 6 bases and J by 3 bases, with 14 bases left in between. Germline values: CDR1 MNHEY, CDR2 SVGAGI. The CDR3: CASSSPSAANEKLFF. CDR3 DNA sequence: TGTGCCAGCAGCTCACCCTCCGCAGCTAATGAAAAACTGTTTTTT.

The rearrangement joins TRBV2 to TRBJ2-2; D might be TRBD1 (6 bases). Germline values: CDR1 SNHLY, CDR2 FYNNEI. There are 15 residues in the CDR3. V shed 6 bases and J shed 0 bases, with 11 bases lying between them. The CDR3 sequence: CASSSGTTNTGELFF. CDR3 nucleotides: TGTGCCAGCAGCTCCGGGACAACGAACACCGGGGAGCTGTTTTTT.

This chain uses TRBV11-2 with TRBJ2-5; the D gene is possibly TRBD1 (6 bases). This CDR3 contains 15 residues. Trimming left V 5 bases short and J 5 bases short, with 18 bases between. Germline CDR1 and CDR2: SGHAT and FQNNGV. CDR3 in amino acids: CASSPSRGLLETQYF. The CDR3 nucleotides read TGTGCCAGCAGCCCATCCAGGGGTTTGTTGGAGACCCAGTACTTC. The variable domain in full, with the rest retrieved from reference TRBV11-2 and TRBJ2-5, is EAGVAQSPRYKIIEKRQSVAFWCNPISGHATLYWYQQILGQGPKLLIQFQNNGVVDDSQLPKDRFSAERLKGVDSTLKIQPAKLEDSAVYLCASSPSRGLLETQYFGPGTRLLVL.

This chain uses TRBV7-9 with TRBJ1-1; 7 bases align to TRBD1. Germline V gene data show CDR1 as SEHNR and CDR2 as FQNEAQ (reference sequence). Losses at the gene ends were 5 bases for V and 8 bases for J; bases not matched to a gene: 14. This CDR3 has 15 residues. The CDR3 loop is CASSPLGQSWGEAFF. The DNA for the CDR3 is TGTGCCAGCAGCCCCCTGGGACAGAGTTGGGGGGAAGCTTTCTTT.

This clone was seen a single time. The J gene is TRBJ2-5, the V gene TRBV4-1, with D perhaps TRBD1 (5 bases). Germline V gene sequence: CDR1 MGHRA, CDR2 YSYEKL. The CDR3 length is 16 residues. The V end lost 0 bases, the J end lost 7 bases, and 18 bases lay between the germline ends. The DNA of the CDR3 is TGCGCCAGCAGCCAAGATCAAAGGACACACAGAGCGACCCAGTACTTC. This gives the protein CASSQDQRTHRATQYF.